The sequence of this T cell receptor beta chain was determined in a study of control samples from healthy donors and cancer patients. The CDR3 has 15 residues. V shed 5 bases, J shed 8 bases, and the junction held 12 bases outside the gene matches. Germline CDR1 is KGHSH and CDR2 is LQKENI. Generated by immunoSEQ multiplex PCR, the TCRdb table keeps only in-frame clones and is missing some. The repertoire holds 68,000 or so clones, with around 80% as singletons. This sequence originates from a man aged 60 to 75 in good health. The gene calls are TRBV18 and TRBJ1-2; 9 bases are a match to TRBD1. The material sequenced was blood. This chain's CDR3 is CASSFTPTGGDGYTF. CDR3 coding DNA: TGTGCCAGCTCATTCACCCCGACAGGGGGAGACGGCTACACCTTC. The variable domain in full, with the rest retrieved from reference TRBV18 and TRBJ1-2, is NAGVMQNPRHLVRRRGQEARLRCSPMKGHSHVYWYRQLPEEGLKFMVYLQKENIIDESGMPKERFSAEFPKEGPSILRIQQVVRGDSAAYFCASSFTPTGGDGYTFGSGTRLTVV.